A single sample is the source of the 23 T cell receptor beta chains below, sequenced in a study of human T cells and chemical hapten exposure. Time point indicated: patch test 3, about 24 weeks after DPC sensitization. Documented treatment: therapeutic diphenylcyclopropenone sensitization with weekly scalp DPC. TCRdb used MiXCR to reprocess the RACE reads, holding one entry per CDR3 protein. This sample has 150,000 to 200,000 distinct CDR3 sequences; 25% to 35% occur once, and the top ten carry 2.1%. This sample comprised whole blood, obtained in connection with sensitization to the hapten diphenylcyclopropenone (DPC). The receptor set was obtained from a woman between 18 and 29 years old with alopecia areata. Some clones in this sample may be carry-over from other donors' samples.

The chain employs TRBV9 and TRBJ2-2; TRBD2 matches 8 bases. Germline assignment: CDR1 SGDLS and CDR2 YYNGEE. The CDR3 is made up of 16 amino acids. The V segment lost 0 bases and the J segment 6 bases; nucleotides outside the gene matches: 7. CDR3 bases: TGTGCCAGCAGCGTAGGGAGCGGGAGTCGGTCCGGGGAGCTGTTTTTT. Protein: CASSVGSGSRSGELFF.

The rearrangement links TRBV2 to TRBJ2-7; a weak D match, TRBD2 (6 bases). The germline V gene encodes CDR1 SNHLY and CDR2 FYNNEI. This CDR3 comprises 12 residues. The V gene lost 6 bases and the J gene lost 4 bases, with 10 bases spanning the gap. The DNA for the CDR3 is TGTGCCAGCAGGGGGGGAGCATACGAGCAGTACTTC. This gives the protein CASRGGAYEQYF.

The chain couples TRBV4-1 to TRBJ1-2; D unclear. The CDR3 spans 15 residues. The V end was cut by 1 base, the J end by 8 bases, with 17 bases between. In germline, CDR1 is MGHRA, CDR2 YSYEKL. CDR3 in DNA: TGCGCCAGCAGCCAAGTGTCCCGCGCCCTATTCGGCTACACCTTC. As protein: CASSQVSRALFGYTF.

V gene TRBV7-3 combines with J gene TRBJ2-1, with 9 bases identical to TRBD2. This CDR3 contains 19 residues. Germline-derived CDR1 and CDR2 are SGHTA and FQGTGA. Trimming at V came to 5 bases and at J to 5 bases, leaving 19 bases not matched to a gene. The CDR3 here is CASSIKVLSGGPIHNEQFF. The DNA of the CDR3 is TGTGCCAGCAGCATAAAAGTACTTAGCGGGGGCCCAATCCACAATGAGCAGTTCTTC. Complete variable domain (other parts from reference TRBV7-3 and TRBJ2-1): GAGVSQTPSNKVTEKGKYVELRCDPISGHTALYWYRQSLGQGPEFLIYFQGTGAADDSGLPNDRFFAVRPEGSVSTLKIQRTERGDSAVYLCASSIKVLSGGPIHNEQFFGPGTRLTVL.

The V gene is TRBV20-1, the J gene TRBJ2-3, with D possibly TRBD2 on 7 matching bases. The CDR3 covers 18 residues. CDR1 DFQATT and CDR2 SNEGSKA come from the germline V gene (reference sequence). Trimming took 6 bases from V and 7 from J, leaving 32 bases between them. CDR3 coding DNA: TGCAGTGCGCTTATGAGGGGACGGGCGGGGGCCCCGAGGAATACGCAGTATTTT. Translated, it gives CSALMRGRAGAPRNTQYF.

This clonotype showed up just a few times. The chain carries TRBV6-2 or TRBV6-3 and TRBJ1-2, with D maybe TRBD1 (6 bases). Looked up from germline, CDR1 is MNHEY and CDR2 is SVGEGT. The CDR3 loop spans 14 amino acids. V was clipped by 1 base and J by 7 bases, with 13 bases between them. CDR3 loop: CASSYYGTTSGYTF. The DNA of the CDR3 is TGTGCCAGCAGTTACTATGGGACAACTAGTGGCTACACCTTC.

In this sample, this clonotype turned up a few times. The chain uses TRBV4-3 and TRBJ2-7, with TRBD2 matching 11 bases. Trimming took 0 bases from V and 6 from J; bases not matched to a gene: 7. CDR3 length: 16 amino acids. Germline V gene sequence: CDR1 LGHNA, CDR2 YSLEER. CDR3 coding DNA: TGCGCCAGCAGCCAAGATGACTTGGGACTAGCGGCCGAGCAGTACTTC. This gives the protein CASSQDDLGLAAEQYF.

This clonotype occurred a few times. The chain has TRBV4-3 and TRBJ1-6; D is undetermined. The CDR3 spans 14 residues. Germline CDR1 reads LGHNA; CDR2 reads YSLEER. Trimming shortened V by 0 bases and J by 1 base, and 1 base separated the two germline ends. For the CDR3, the DNA is TGCGCCAGCAGCCAAGAATCCTATAATTCACCCCTCCACTTT. Amino acids: CASSQESYNSPLHF.

Only one count was recorded for this clonotype. This chain connects TRBV24-1 to TRBJ1-5; 9 nucleotides line up with TRBD1. CDR1 KGHDR and CDR2 SFDVKD come from the germline V gene. J lost 4 bases, V lost 3 bases, and 6 bases had no gene match. This CDR3 is built from 16 residues. The CDR3 loop reads CATSDNTGGWNQPQHF. DNA of the CDR3: TGTGCCACCAGTGATAACACAGGGGGCTGGAATCAGCCCCAGCATTTT.

The chain couples TRBV9 to TRBJ2-3; no clear D. The V end was cut by 0 bases, the J end by 5 bases, with 13 bases between. Germline-derived CDR1 and CDR2 are SGDLS and YYNGEE. The CDR3 has 15 residues. CDR3 bases: TGTGCCAGCAGCGTAGTTGGTTTCTCCATAGATACGCAGTATTTT. It encodes CASSVVGFSIDTQYF.

The chain employs TRBV20-1 and TRBJ1-2; 7 nucleotides match TRBD1. V lost 3 bases to trimming and J lost 5 bases; unmatched junction nucleotides: 12. The CDR3 runs to 15 residues. The germline gives CDR1 DFQATT, CDR2 SNEGSKA (reference sequence). The CDR3 reads CSASDRDRAYYGYTF. The CDR3 nucleotides are TGCAGTGCTAGCGATCGGGACAGAGCCTATTATGGCTACACCTTC.

The chain employs TRBV28 and TRBJ1-5, with D unclear. CDR3 length: 12 residues. With 3 bases removed from V and 6 bases from J, the gap between germline ends came to 6 bases. The germline V gene has CDR1 MDHEN and CDR2 SYDVKM. The CDR3 bases are TGTGCCAGCAGTTTCGGCACTCAGCCCCAGCATTTT. Its translation is CASSFGTQPQHF.

V usage is TRBV14 and J usage is TRBJ2-1; 7 nucleotides align to TRBD2. From germline, CDR1 is SGHDN and CDR2 FVKESK. This CDR3 has 15 amino acids. Losses at the gene ends were 1 base for V and 5 bases for J; bases not matched to a gene: 5. The chain's CDR3 is CASSQAGRVHNEQFF. CDR3 nucleotide sequence: TGTGCCAGCAGCCAAGCGGGGAGGGTCCACAATGAGCAGTTCTTC.

The table lists this clonotype with a count of one. The chain links TRBV10-3 to TRBJ1-5; TRBD1 might be the D (5 bases). This CDR3 contains 13 residues. The V end lost 6 bases, the J end lost 5 bases, and 11 bases lay between the germline ends. CDR1 is ENHRY, CDR2 SYGVKD, per germline. CDR3 nucleotides: TGTGCCATCAGACAACAGGACCATCAGCCCCAGCATTTT. Protein sequence: CAIRQQDHQPQHF.

The chain is built from TRBV6-2 or TRBV6-3 and TRBJ1-1, with 9 bases that match TRBD1. Germline V lookup: CDR1 MNHEY, CDR2 SVGEGT. Losses at the gene ends were 7 bases for V and 1 base for J; bases not matched to a gene: 13. The CDR3 is made up of 17 amino acids. CDR3 sequence reads: CASTPGQGRGANTEAFF. CDR3 bases: TGTGCCAGCACCCCAGGACAGGGGAGGGGGGCGAACACTGAAGCTTTCTTT.

This chain connects TRBV19 to TRBJ2-7; D is perhaps TRBD1 (5 bases). The CDR3 runs to 14 residues. V was clipped by 3 bases and J by 2 bases, with 11 bases between them. The V gene's germline CDR1 is LNHDA and CDR2 SQIVND (reference sequence). The CDR3 sequence: CASSIAQGPYEQYF. Written as DNA, the CDR3 is TGTGCCAGTAGTATCGCCCAGGGTCCCTACGAGCAGTACTTC. Variable domain in full (rest from reference TRBV19 and TRBJ2-7): DGGITQSPKYLFRKEGQNVTLSCEQNLNHDAMYWYRQDPGQGLRLIYYSQIVNDFQKGDIAEGYSVSREKKESFPLTVTSAQKNPTAFYLCASSIAQGPYEQYFGPGTRLTVT.

The chain recombines TRBV6-5 with TRBJ1-2; D gene ambiguous. The V gene lost 6 bases and the J gene lost 5 bases, with 10 bases spanning the gap. The CDR3 spans 12 residues. CDR1 is MNHEY and CDR2 is SVGAGI in the germline V gene. CDR3 sequence reads: CASRTLKYGYTF. As DNA, the CDR3 is TGTGCCAGCAGGACCTTAAAGTATGGCTACACCTTC.

The chain has TRBV12-3 or TRBV12-4 and TRBJ2-7; TRBD2 matches at 7 bases. The CDR3 consists of 16 residues. Trimming cost V 5 bases and J 2 bases; bases outside gene matches: 12. The CDR3 loop is CASSRPASGGTYEQYF. CDR3 bases: TGTGCCAGCAGTCGCCCGGCTAGCGGCGGAACCTACGAGCAGTACTTC.

J is TRBJ2-2 and V is TRBV20-1; perhaps D is TRBD1 or TRBD2 (5 bases each). Germline assignment: CDR1 DFQATT and CDR2 SNEGSKA (reference sequence). This CDR3 spans 12 amino acids. This CDR3 is CSLQGPLGELFF. DNA of the CDR3: TGCTCCCTCCAGGGACCCTTAGGGGAGCTGTTTTTT.

This chain joins TRBV4-1 and TRBJ2-1, with 7 bases identical to TRBD2. Germline loops: CDR1 MGHRA, CDR2 YSYEKL. Losses at the gene ends were 1 base for V and 2 bases for J; bases not matched to a gene: 2. The CDR3 length is 15 residues. The chain's CDR3 is CASSQAGGTYNEQFF. In DNA, the CDR3 is TGCGCCAGCAGCCAAGCGGGAGGTACCTACAATGAGCAGTTCTTC.

The chain has TRBV4-2 and TRBJ2-2, with a weak D call TRBD1 (5 bases). V lost 1 base and J lost 1, with 10 bases in between. Per germline, CDR1 LGHNA and CDR2 YNFKEQ. The CDR3 loop spans 16 amino acids. For the CDR3, the DNA is TGTGCCAGCAGCCAAGGGGGAACAGGGAACACCGGGGAGCTGTTTTTT. Translated: CASSQGGTGNTGELFF.

The chain employs TRBV7-6 and TRBJ2-1; 8 bases map to TRBD2. Germline CDR1 reads SGHVS; CDR2 reads FNYEAQ. This CDR3 is built from 18 residues. With V trimmed by 0 bases and J by 0 bases, 7 bases remained unmatched. The CDR3 nucleotides are TGTGCCAGCAGCTTAGCGCTTAGAAGCGGGGGCTCCTACAATGAGCAGTTCTTC. Amino acids: CASSLALRSGGSYNEQFF.

On this clonotype: A much larger clone sits a single nucleotide away, making a read error possible. The conserved phenylalanine or tryptophan is not found at the CDR3 terminus, so this likely reflects a read error. The chain combines TRBV15 with TRBJ1-1, with TRBD1 matching over 7 bases. Looked up from germline, CDR1 is LNHNV and CDR2 is YYDKDF (reference sequence). The CDR3 length is 14 residues. Germline trimming cut 2 bases from V and 4 bases from J; bases unmatched to any gene: 4. The CDR3 loop is CATSRQTGTTEAFL. In DNA form, the CDR3 reads TGTGCCACCAGCAGACAGACAGGGACCACTGAAGCTTTCCTT.